The source of this TCR beta chain is a study of CD8 T cells in ankylosing spondylitis listed by TCRdb under 2017. Broadly, across the study: T cell receptor beta repertoires were profiled in healthy donors and ankylosing spondylitis patients so that disease-linked TCR variants could be found. The full study cohort was made up of under 30 ankylosing spondylitis patients and 95 to 130 healthy donors. Peripheral blood samples were taken, and synovial fluid was additionally collected from ankylosing spondylitis patients. The paper's findings and limits, for the study overall: The disease-linked clones showed a CD8+ phenotype and occurred at relatively low frequencies in peripheral blood. According to the report, matched synovial fluid samples from ankylosing spondylitis patients were significantly enriched for the disease-linked clones. Some motif variants had previously been reported in the synovial fluid and blood of reactive arthritis patients, which suggests shared mechanisms of disease initiation. Blood from ankylosing spondylitis patients appeared to be characterized by a TCR beta motif made up of under 10 highly homologous amino acid variants.

The instrument given in TCRdb is Illumina HiSeq 2500. Quantitative 5'-RACE with molecular barcodes was used to prepare TCR beta libraries. The authors' pipeline ran thus. A new computational method based on a probabilistic model of VDJ rearrangement was used to identify disease-linked TCR variants. Clones were called with MiXCR by TCRdb after fastp trimmed the public reads at Q25, and only in-frame beta chains were retained. Rows merge per CDR3 protein into single entries with the most common DNA and genes. Clone size and V and J calls follow TCRdb, not the original study. Here the sample has about 300,000 distinct CDR3 sequences; less than 25% occur a single time. The top ten clones comprise 3% to 4% of the sample. CDR1 SGHTA and CDR2 FQGNSA were looked up in the germline V gene. V is pared back by 7 bases and J by 5 bases, with 16 bases lying between the germline termini. CDR3 length: 14 amino acids, cysteine to phenylalanine. The DNA shown is the 42-base CDR3, in frame from base 1.

As concerns this clonotype: This clone's antigen is unknown. Nothing much larger sits one base from this clone, and base qualities are not available.

Sample: blood, either unsorted or a sorted T cell fraction (not recorded which). This TCR derives from a female donor with ankylosing spondylitis or in good health (not recorded which). Rearrangement joined TRBV7-2 to TRBJ2-3; too little of a D gene remains to name it. The DNA sequence follows: TGTGCCAGCACCCTAGGCCCTGTCCAAGATACGCAGTATTTT. Its coded protein is CASTLGPVQDTQYF.